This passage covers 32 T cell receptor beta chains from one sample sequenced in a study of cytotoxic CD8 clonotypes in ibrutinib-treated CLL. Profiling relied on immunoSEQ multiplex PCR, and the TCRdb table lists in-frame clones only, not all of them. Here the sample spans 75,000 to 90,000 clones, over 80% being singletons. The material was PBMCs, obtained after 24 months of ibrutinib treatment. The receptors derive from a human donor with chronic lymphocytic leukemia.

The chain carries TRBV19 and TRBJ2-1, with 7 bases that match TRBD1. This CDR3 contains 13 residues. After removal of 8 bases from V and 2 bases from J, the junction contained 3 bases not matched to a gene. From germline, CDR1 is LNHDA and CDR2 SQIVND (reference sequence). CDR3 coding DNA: TGTGCCAGTTCGCAGGGGGCCTACAATGAGCAGTTCTTC. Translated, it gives CASSQGAYNEQFF.

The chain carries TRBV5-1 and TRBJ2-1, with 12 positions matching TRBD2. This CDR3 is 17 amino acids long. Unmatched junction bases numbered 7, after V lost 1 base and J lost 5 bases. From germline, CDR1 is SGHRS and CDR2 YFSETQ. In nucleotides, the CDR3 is TGCGCCAGCAGCTTGTCGGCTAGCGGGAGGGGGGACAATGAGCAGTTCTTC. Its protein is CASSLSASGRGDNEQFF.

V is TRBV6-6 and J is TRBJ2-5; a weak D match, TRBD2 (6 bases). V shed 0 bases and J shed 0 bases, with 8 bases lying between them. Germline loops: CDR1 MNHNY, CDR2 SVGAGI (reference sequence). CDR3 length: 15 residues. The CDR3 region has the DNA TGTGCCAGCAGTTACTCTGGAGGGTACCAAGAGACCCAGTACTTC. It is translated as CASSYSGGYQETQYF.

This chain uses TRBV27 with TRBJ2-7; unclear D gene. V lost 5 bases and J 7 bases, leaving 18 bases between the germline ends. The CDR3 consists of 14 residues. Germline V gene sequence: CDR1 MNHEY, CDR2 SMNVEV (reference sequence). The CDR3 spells CASSLFPQGPEQYF. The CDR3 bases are TGTGCCAGCAGTCTTTTCCCACAAGGGCCGGAGCAGTACTTC.

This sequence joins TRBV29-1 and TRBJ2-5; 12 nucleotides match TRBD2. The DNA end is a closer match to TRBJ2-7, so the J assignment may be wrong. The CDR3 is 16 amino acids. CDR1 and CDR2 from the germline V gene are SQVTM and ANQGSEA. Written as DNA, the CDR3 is TGCAGCGTCCAACTAGCGGGAGGCCAAATCTCCTACGAGCAGTACTTC. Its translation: CSVQLAGGQISYEQYF.

The CDR3 spells CASSGVMGSGNTIYF. The CDR3 DNA is TGTGCCAGCAGCGGCGTGATGGGCTCTGGAAACACCATATATTTT. The gene calls are TRBV7-8 and TRBJ1-3; no clear D gene. V was pared by 5 bases and J by 0 bases, with 11 bases between. The CDR3 extends over 15 amino acids. Per germline, CDR1 SGHVS and CDR2 FQNEAQ.

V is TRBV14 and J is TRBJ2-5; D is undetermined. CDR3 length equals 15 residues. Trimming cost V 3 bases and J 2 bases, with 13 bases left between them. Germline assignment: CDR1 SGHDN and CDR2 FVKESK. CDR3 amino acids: CASSQFRTVQETQYF. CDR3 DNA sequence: TGTGCCAGCAGCCAGTTCCGGACGGTTCAAGAGACCCAGTACTTC.

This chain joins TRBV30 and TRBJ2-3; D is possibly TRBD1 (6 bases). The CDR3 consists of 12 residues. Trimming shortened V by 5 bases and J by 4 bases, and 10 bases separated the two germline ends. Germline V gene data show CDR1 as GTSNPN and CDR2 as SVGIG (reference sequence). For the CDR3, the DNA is TGTGCCTGGCAGGGGTTCGCAGATACGCAGTATTTT. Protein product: CAWQGFADTQYF.

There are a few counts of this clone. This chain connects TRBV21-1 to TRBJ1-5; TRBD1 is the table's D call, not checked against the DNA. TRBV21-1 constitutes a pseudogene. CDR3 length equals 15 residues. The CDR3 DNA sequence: TGTGCCAGCACCAAAGACAGGTCTCGCAATCAGCCCCAGCATTTT. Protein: CASTKDRSRNQPQHF.

The CDR3 nucleotides read TGTGCCAGCAGTGTAGCGGGAGGGCGGAATGAGCAGTTCTTC. Translation: CASSVAGGRNEQFF. The chain links TRBV6-4 to TRBJ2-1; TRBD2 matches at 11 bases. With 4 bases clipped from V and 7 bases from J, the junction kept 3 bases outside the gene matches. There are 14 residues in the CDR3. In germline, CDR1 is MRHNA, CDR2 SNTAGT.

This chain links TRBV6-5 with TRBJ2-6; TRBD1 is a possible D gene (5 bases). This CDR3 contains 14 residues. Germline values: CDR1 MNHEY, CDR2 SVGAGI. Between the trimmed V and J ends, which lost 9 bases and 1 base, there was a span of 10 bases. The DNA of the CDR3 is TGTGCCAGTGGTCAGGGTTCTGGGGCCAACGTCCTGACTTTC. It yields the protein CASGQGSGANVLTF.

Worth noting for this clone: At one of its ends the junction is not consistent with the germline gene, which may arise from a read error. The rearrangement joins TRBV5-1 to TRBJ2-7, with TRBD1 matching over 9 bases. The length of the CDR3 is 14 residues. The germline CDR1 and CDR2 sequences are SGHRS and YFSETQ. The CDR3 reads CASSPHDRPGQGLF. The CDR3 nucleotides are TGCGCCAGCAGCCCGCACGATCGTCCGGGACAGGGACTTTTC.

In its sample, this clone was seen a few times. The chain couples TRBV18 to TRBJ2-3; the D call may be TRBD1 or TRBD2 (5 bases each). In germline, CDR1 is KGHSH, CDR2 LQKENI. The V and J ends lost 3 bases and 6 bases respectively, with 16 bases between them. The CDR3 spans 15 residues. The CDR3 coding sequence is TGTGCCAGCTCACCGACGGGGCGACGCGGGGATACGCAGTATTTT. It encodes CASSPTGRRGDTQYF.

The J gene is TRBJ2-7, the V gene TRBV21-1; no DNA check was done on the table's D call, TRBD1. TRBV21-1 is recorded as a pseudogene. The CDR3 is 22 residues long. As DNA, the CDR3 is TGTGCCAGCAGCAAACCCGGTGGGAAAAAAGTCCCGGGACAGGGGACCCACTACGAGCAGTACTTC. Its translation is CASSKPGGKKVPGQGTHYEQYF.

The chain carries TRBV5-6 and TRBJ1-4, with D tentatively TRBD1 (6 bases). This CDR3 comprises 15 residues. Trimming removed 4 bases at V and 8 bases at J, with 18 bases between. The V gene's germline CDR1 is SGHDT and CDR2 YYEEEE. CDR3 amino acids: CASSITGTYEEKLFF. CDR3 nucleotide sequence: TGTGCCAGCAGCATCACAGGGACATACGAGGAAAAACTGTTTTTT.

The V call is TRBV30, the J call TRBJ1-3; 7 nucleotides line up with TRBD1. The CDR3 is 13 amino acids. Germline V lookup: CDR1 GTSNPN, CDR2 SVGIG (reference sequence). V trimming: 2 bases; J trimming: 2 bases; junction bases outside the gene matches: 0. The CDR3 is CAWSTGAGNTIYF. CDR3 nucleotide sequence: TGTGCCTGGAGTACAGGGGCTGGAAACACCATATATTTT.

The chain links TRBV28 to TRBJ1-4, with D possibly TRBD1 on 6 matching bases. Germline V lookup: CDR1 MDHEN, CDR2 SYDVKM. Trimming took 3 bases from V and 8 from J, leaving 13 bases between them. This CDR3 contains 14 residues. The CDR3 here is CASSFLGGGEKLFF. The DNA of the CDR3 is TGTGCCAGCAGTTTCCTCGGGGGGGGCGAAAAACTGTTTTTT.

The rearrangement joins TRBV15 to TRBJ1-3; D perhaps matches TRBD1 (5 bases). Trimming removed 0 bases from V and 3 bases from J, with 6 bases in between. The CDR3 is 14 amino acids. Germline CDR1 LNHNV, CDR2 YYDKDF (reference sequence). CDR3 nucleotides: TGTGCCACCAGCAGAGAGGGGCATGGAAACACCATATATTTT. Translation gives CATSREGHGNTIYF.

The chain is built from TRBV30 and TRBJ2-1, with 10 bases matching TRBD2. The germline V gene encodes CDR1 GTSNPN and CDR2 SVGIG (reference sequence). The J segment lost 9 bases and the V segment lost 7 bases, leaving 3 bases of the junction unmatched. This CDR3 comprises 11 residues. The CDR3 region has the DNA TGTGCCTTTTTAGCGGGGGGTGAGCAGTTCTTC. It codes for CAFLAGGEQFF.

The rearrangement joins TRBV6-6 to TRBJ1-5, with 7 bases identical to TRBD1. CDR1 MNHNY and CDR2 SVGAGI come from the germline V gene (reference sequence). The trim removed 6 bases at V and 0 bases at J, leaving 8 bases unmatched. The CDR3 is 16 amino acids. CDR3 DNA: TGTGCCAGCAGAACTGGGACAGTCGATAGCAATCAGCCCCAGCATTTT. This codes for CASRTGTVDSNQPQHF.

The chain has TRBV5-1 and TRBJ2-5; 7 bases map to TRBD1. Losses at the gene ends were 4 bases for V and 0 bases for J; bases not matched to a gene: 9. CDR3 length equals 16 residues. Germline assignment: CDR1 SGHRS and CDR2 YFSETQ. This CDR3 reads CASSDRDRNYQETQYF. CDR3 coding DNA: TGCGCCAGCAGCGACCGGGACAGAAACTACCAAGAGACCCAGTACTTC.

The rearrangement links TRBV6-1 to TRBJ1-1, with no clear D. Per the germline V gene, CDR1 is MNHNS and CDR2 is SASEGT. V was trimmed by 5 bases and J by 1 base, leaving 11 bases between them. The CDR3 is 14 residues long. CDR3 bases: TGTGCCAGCAGTCCTTCGCGACGGAACACTGAAGCTTTCTTT. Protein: CASSPSRRNTEAFF.

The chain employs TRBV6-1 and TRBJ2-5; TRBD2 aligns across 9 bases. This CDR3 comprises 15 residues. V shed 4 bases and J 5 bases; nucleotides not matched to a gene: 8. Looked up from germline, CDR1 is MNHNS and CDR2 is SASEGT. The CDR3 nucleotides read TGTGCCAGCAGTGCCTTTAGCGGGAGTTGGGAGACCCAGTACTTC. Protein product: CASSAFSGSWETQYF.

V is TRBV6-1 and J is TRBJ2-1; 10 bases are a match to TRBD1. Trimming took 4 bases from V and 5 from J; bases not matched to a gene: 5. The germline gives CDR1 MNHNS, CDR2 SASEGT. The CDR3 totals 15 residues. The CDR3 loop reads CASSVGTGVNNEQFF. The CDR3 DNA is TGTGCCAGCAGTGTCGGGACAGGGGTGAACAATGAGCAGTTCTTC.

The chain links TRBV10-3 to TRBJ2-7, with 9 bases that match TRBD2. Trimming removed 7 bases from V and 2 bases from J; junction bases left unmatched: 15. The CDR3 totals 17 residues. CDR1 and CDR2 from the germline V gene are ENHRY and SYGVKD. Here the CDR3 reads CAITSGPTSGQTYEQYF. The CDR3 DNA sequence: TGTGCCATCACCTCAGGTCCCACTAGCGGGCAGACCTACGAGCAGTACTTC.

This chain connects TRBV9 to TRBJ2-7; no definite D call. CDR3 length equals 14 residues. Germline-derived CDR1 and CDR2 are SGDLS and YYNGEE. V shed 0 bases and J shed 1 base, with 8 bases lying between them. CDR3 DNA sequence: TGTGCCAGCAGCGTAGCTCTGGGTTCCTACGAGCAGTACTTC. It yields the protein CASSVALGSYEQYF.

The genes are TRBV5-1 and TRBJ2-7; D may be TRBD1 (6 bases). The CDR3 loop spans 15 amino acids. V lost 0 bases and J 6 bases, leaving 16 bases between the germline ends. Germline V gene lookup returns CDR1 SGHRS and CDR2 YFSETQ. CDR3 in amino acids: CASSLGGTTRTEQYF. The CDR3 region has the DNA TGCGCCAGCAGCTTGGGGGGGACAACACGAACCGAGCAGTACTTC. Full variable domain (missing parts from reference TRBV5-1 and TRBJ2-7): KAGVTQTPRYLIKTRGQQVTLSCSPISGHRSVSWYQQTPGQGLQFLFEYFSETQRNKGNFPGRFSGRQFSNSRSEMNVSTLELGDSALYLCASSLGGTTRTEQYFGPGTRLTVT.

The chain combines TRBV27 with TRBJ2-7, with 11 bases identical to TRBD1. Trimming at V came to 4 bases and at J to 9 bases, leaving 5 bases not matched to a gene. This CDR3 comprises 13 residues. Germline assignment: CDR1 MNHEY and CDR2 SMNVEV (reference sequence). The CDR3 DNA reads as TGTGCCAGCAGTTCGGGACAGGGGGACGGGCAGTACTTC. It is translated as CASSSGQGDGQYF.

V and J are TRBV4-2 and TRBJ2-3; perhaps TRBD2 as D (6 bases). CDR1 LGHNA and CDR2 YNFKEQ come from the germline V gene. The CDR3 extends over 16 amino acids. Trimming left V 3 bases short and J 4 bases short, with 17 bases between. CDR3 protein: CASSHGPSGTPDTQYF. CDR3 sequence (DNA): TGTGCCAGCAGCCACGGACCATCAGGGACTCCAGATACGCAGTATTTT.

The CDR3 coding sequence is TGTGCCAGTAGACAGGGGTATGAGACCCAGTACTTC. This translates into CASRQGYETQYF. This chain connects TRBV2 to TRBJ2-5, with TRBD1 matching 8 bases. The V segment lost 9 bases and the J segment 5 bases; nucleotides outside the gene matches: 5. CDR3 length: 12 residues. From germline, CDR1 is SNHLY and CDR2 FYNNEI.

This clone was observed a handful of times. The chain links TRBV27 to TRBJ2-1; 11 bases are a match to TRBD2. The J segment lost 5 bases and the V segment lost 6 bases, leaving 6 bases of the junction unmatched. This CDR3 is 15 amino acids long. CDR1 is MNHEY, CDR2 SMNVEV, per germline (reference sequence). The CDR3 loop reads CASRRGLAENNEQFF. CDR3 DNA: TGTGCCAGCAGGAGGGGACTAGCGGAGAACAATGAGCAGTTCTTC.

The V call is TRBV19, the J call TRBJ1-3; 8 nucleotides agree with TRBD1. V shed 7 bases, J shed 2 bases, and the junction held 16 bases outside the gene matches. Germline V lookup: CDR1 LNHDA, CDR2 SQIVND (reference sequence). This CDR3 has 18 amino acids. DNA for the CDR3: TGTGCCAGTACCTCCGGGTTGAGACAGGGGAGCACTGGAAACACCATATATTTT. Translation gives CASTSGLRQGSTGNTIYF.